This TCR beta chain was sequenced in a study of beta chain features in type 1 diabetes. Reverse transcription of all isolated RNA meant that expressed TCRB transcripts were sequenced. Only in-frame clones appear in the TCRdb table, and some are missing; sequencing was by immunoSEQ multiplex PCR. The sample lists some 400,000 clones, around 15% occurring once. J lost 10 bases, V lost 4 bases, and 17 bases had no gene match. The CDR3 is 17 residues long. Germline lookup yields CDR1 SGHDN and CDR2 FVKESK. A sort by CD45RO/CCR7/CD25/CD127/CD95/CD27 yielded CD4+ naive, central memory, regulatory and stem cell-like memory cells.

Sequencing used naive CD4+ T cells from blood. This sequence was found in a woman between 18 and 29 years old in good health. This chain uses TRBV14 with TRBJ2-1, with 9 bases fitting TRBD2. The CDR3 DNA follows: TGTGCCAGCAGCCGGGAGCCCGGGGTAGCGGGAGTAAGGGAGCAGTTCTTC. This encodes CASSREPGVAGVREQFF.